Below, one T cell receptor beta chain is given with its context. Antigen: not known. The data were taken from a study of T cells in Graves' hyperthyroidism and ophthalmopathy. Findings and caveats of the study: Blood held most thyroid clonotypes expanded above 0.001 frequency.

This CDR3 is 12 amino acids long. Trimming removed 6 bases at V and 6 bases at J, with 9 bases between. The investigators amplified TCR beta CDR3 regions from RNA transcripts. The HTBI primer set drove a first-round RT-PCR of the TCR CDR3. TCRdb reprocessed the multiplex PCR reads via MiXCR and lists one record per CDR3 protein. Seen here are about 520,000 distinct CDR3 sequences, approximately 25% observed once, and the top ten hold roughly 10%. This chain uses TRBV12-3 or TRBV12-4 with TRBJ1-5, with D hard to call. The source material was blood. This clonotype was sampled from a woman younger than 45 with Graves' ophthalmopathy. The CDR3 region has the DNA TGTGCCAGCAGGTCCAGTGGTCAGCCCCAGCATTTT. It translates to CASRSSGQPQHF.